The 10 T cell receptor beta chains below come from one sample, sequenced in a study of blood T cell repertoires in COVID-19 (dated by TCRdb to 2019 to 2021). Receptor libraries were prepared by the immunoSEQ multiplex PCR assay. This immuneACCESS table, as held by TCRdb, lists in-frame sequences with V and J called but not all clones. Of the missing ones, under half trace to an unresolved V gene in checked studies; the others have no known cause. The sample table holds fewer than 150,000 clones, of which around three quarters were seen once. 11% of the sample comes from the top ten. Sequencing was performed on peripheral blood. The receptors were sampled from a human donor in a cohort sampled during active COVID-19.

The chain couples TRBV27 to TRBJ1-5; 7 nucleotides match TRBD1. Unmatched junction bases numbered 4, after V lost 3 bases and J lost 5 bases. The CDR3 consists of 14 residues. CDR1 is MNHEY and CDR2 is SMNVEV in the germline V gene (reference sequence). Written as DNA, the CDR3 is TGTGCCAGCAGTTTGCAGGGGGAAGATCAGCCCCAGCATTTT. Protein product: CASSLQGEDQPQHF.

This clone has a handful of counts. The chain links TRBV5-1 to TRBJ1-5, with D possibly being TRBD1 (5 bases). Deletions cut 0 bases from V and 6 bases from J, with 10 bases between. The germline V gene has CDR1 SGHRS and CDR2 YFSETQ. The CDR3 contains 14 residues. This chain's CDR3 is CASSLVAQGQPQHF. The CDR3 DNA is TGCGCCAGCAGCTTGGTGGCCCAGGGTCAGCCCCAGCATTTT.

The V and J genes are TRBV15 and TRBJ1-1; the match to TRBD1 covers 7 bases. Trimming took 1 base from V and 0 from J; bases not matched to a gene: 8. This CDR3 has 17 residues. Germline V gives CDR1 LNHNV, CDR2 YYDKDF (reference sequence). This CDR3 reads CATSRALLGQLNTEAFF. In DNA form, the CDR3 reads TGTGCCACCAGCAGAGCCCTTTTGGGACAGTTGAACACTGAAGCTTTCTTT.

The J gene is TRBJ1-1, the V gene TRBV9; weak D call: TRBD1 (6 bases). The CDR3 loop spans 17 amino acids. Per the germline V gene, CDR1 is SGDLS and CDR2 is YYNGEE. The ends were cut back, 0 bases at V and 2 bases at J, with 17 bases in the middle. CDR3: CASSVGGRGWGNTEAFF. The DNA for the CDR3 is TGTGCCAGCAGCGTAGGGGGCAGGGGATGGGGCAACACTGAAGCTTTCTTT.

The chain has TRBV3-1 (or the pseudogene TRBV3-2) and TRBJ2-7; TRBD1 matches at 10 bases. Germline loops: CDR1 LGHDT, CDR2 YNNKEL (reference sequence). CDR3 length: 15 residues. V shed 5 bases and J 2 bases; nucleotides not matched to a gene: 6. CDR3 sequence (DNA): TGTGCCAGCAGCAGACCGGGACAGGGGACCTACGAGCAGTACTTC. It specifies CASSRPGQGTYEQYF.

V gene TRBV7-9 combines with J gene TRBJ1-3; D remains unclear. This CDR3 region has 14 residues. Trimming stripped 2 bases from V and 0 bases from J, with 5 bases between. Germline V gene data show CDR1 as SEHNR and CDR2 as FQNEAQ (reference sequence). The CDR3 coding sequence is TGTGCCAGCAGCTTAACTGACTCTGGAAACACCATATATTTT. Its translation: CASSLTDSGNTIYF.

CDR3 DNA: TGTGCCAGCAGCTTGTATAGCTATGGCTACACCTTC. Translated: CASSLYSYGYTF. The genes are TRBV5-8 and TRBJ1-2; no definite D call. Germline-derived CDR1 and CDR2 are SGHTS and YDEGEE. V lost 1 base, J lost 4 bases, and 5 bases lay in between. The CDR3 loop spans 12 amino acids.

The J gene is TRBJ2-7, the V gene TRBV28, with a weak D call TRBD2 (5 bases). This CDR3 has 15 amino acids. Trimming pared 6 bases from V and 0 bases from J, leaving 15 bases between. Germline values: CDR1 MDHEN, CDR2 SYDVKM. The DNA of the CDR3 is TGTGCCAGCAGGCCGGGAAGTGATTACTCCTACGAGCAGTACTTC. This encodes CASRPGSDYSYEQYF.

There are a few counts of this clone. The chain carries TRBV3-1 (or the pseudogene TRBV3-2) and TRBJ2-2, with D perhaps TRBD2 (5 bases). The CDR3 is made up of 17 amino acids. Germline values: CDR1 LGHDT, CDR2 YNNKEL (reference sequence). Trimming stripped 2 bases from V and 1 base from J, with 14 bases between. The CDR3 here is CASSQYRRRGNTGELFF. For the CDR3, the DNA is TGTGCCAGCAGCCAATATAGGAGACGGGGGAACACCGGGGAGCTGTTTTTT.

The chain combines TRBV18 with TRBJ1-1, with 9 bases aligning to TRBD1. Germline V CDR1 and CDR2: KGHSH, LQKENI. The CDR3 consists of 14 residues. Trimming took 3 bases from V and 7 from J; bases not matched to a gene: 6. The CDR3 sequence: CASSPGQGTIEAFF. The CDR3 DNA sequence: TGTGCCAGCTCACCCGGACAGGGGACTATTGAAGCTTTCTTT.